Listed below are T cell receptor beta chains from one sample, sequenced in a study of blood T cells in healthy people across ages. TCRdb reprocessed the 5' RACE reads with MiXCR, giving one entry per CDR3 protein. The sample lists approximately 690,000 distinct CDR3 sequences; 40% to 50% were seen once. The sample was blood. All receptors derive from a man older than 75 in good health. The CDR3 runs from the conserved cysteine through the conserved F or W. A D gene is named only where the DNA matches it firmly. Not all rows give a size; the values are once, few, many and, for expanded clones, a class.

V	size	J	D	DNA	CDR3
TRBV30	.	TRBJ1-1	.	TGTGCCTTGAAGAGGGCCGGCGGGGTTTTCTTT	CALKRAGGVFF
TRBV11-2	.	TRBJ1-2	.	TGTGCCAGCAGCCCTCAGGGAACCGACAACTATGGCTACACCTTC	CASSPQGTDNYGYTF
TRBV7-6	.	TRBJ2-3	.	TGTGCCAGCGGCCCGGTTACAGATACGCAGTATTTT	CASGPVTDTQYF
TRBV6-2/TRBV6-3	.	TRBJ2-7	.	TGTGCCAGCAGTTACTCGGTTCTTATGACAGGCGCTACCGAGTACGAGCAGTACTTC	CASSYSVLMTGATEYEQYF
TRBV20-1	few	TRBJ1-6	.	TGCAGTGCTCGGGACCCCTATAATTCACCCCTCCACTTT	CSARDPYNSPLHF
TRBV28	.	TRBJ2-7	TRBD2	TGTGCCAGCAGTCCAGAAGTGTTGGGGTCCGGGACTAGGTCCTACGAGCAGTACTTC	CASSPEVLGSGTRSYEQYF
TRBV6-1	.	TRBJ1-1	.	TGTGCCAGCAGTGCGCTGACGGGGAGCACTAAAGCTTTCTTT	CASSALTGSTKAFF
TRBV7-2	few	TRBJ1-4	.	TGTGCCAGCAGTCTAAGCCGGGGCTCTAATGAAAAACTGTTTTTT	CASSLSRGSNEKLFF
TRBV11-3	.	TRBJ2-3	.	TGTGCCGGCAGCTCCCCAGGGGAAGCAGATACGCAGTATTTT	CAGSSPGEADTQYF
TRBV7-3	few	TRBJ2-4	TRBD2	TGTGCCAGCAGCTTAATGGCAGGCGGACTAGCGGGGTCCCTAGCCAAAAACATTCAGTACTTC	CASSLMAGGLAGSLAKNIQYF